The 23 T cell receptor beta chains in this list originate from one sample, sequenced in a study of graft-versus-host responses after intestinal transplantation. Sequencing was performed with immunoSEQ multiplex PCR; in TCRdb, only in-frame clones are kept and a portion is missing. The table lists some 84,000 clones, about four fifths of them singletons, with around 0.83% in the top ten. These receptors have no known antigen. Sequences were derived from unstimulated CD4+ T cells sorted from spleen or lymph node cells, sampled before intestinal transplant. These receptors all stem from a human donor who received an intestinal transplant.

The J gene is TRBJ2-1, the V gene TRBV5-5; TRBD2 matches 11 bases. CDR1 and CDR2 (germline): SGHKS, YYEKEE (reference sequence). The CDR3 runs 16 residues. J was trimmed by 9 bases and V by 4 bases; bases with no gene match: 12. The CDR3 is CASSAQSLLAGVEQFF. CDR3 in DNA: TGTGCCAGCAGCGCTCAAAGCCTACTAGCGGGAGTTGAGCAGTTCTTC.

This rearrangement joins TRBV27 to TRBJ1-6, with a possible D match to TRBD1 (6 bases). CDR1 MNHEY and CDR2 SMNVEV come from the germline V gene (reference sequence). The CDR3 is made up of 16 amino acids. V was clipped by 6 bases and J by 0 bases, with 12 bases between them. The DNA for the CDR3 is TGTGCCAGCAGAGGAACAGGGAACTCCTATAATTCACCCCTCCACTTT. Translation gives CASRGTGNSYNSPLHF.

The chain employs TRBV7-2 and TRBJ1-2, with D hard to call. V lost 1 base to trimming and J lost 4 bases, with 13 bases between them. The V gene's germline CDR1 is SGHTA and CDR2 FQGNSA. CDR3 length: 15 amino acids. The CDR3, as DNA: TGTGCCAGCAGCTTAGATCGGGTGGTAGGCTATGGCTACACCTTC. It encodes CASSLDRVVGYGYTF.

This clone was seen more than once but under ten times. The rearrangement uses TRBV4-1 and TRBJ2-3; TRBD2 is a possible D gene (6 bases). CDR3 size: 14 residues. Germline V gene sequence: CDR1 MGHRA, CDR2 YSYEKL. Trimming removed 1 base from V and 4 bases from J, with 9 bases in between. CDR3 in amino acids: CASSQGERADTQYF. CDR3 nucleotides: TGCGCCAGCAGCCAAGGAGAGCGGGCAGATACGCAGTATTTT.

The chain recombines TRBV18 with TRBJ1-5; D is uncertain. Germline CDR1 reads KGHSH; CDR2 reads LQKENI. The CDR3 length is 14 residues. Trimming took 3 bases from V and 0 from J, leaving 6 bases between them. The chain's CDR3 is CASSPRRSNQPQHF. The CDR3 bases are TGTGCCAGCTCACCGCGTCGTAGCAATCAGCCCCAGCATTTT.

The chain employs TRBV28 and TRBJ2-1; D not certain. Per the germline V gene, CDR1 is MDHEN and CDR2 is SYDVKM. Trimming took 2 bases from V and 4 from J, leaving 3 bases between them. The CDR3 runs to 12 residues. The CDR3, as DNA: TGTGCCAGCAGTTTACAATACAATGAGCAGTTCTTC. The encoded protein is CASSLQYNEQFF.

The V call is TRBV4-1, the J call TRBJ1-2; D is undetermined. V shed 0 bases and J shed 5 bases, with 4 bases lying between them. Germline CDR1 reads MGHRA; CDR2 reads YSYEKL. CDR3 length: 12 amino acids. The CDR3 protein is CASSQDSYGYTF. The CDR3 DNA reads TGCGCCAGCAGCCAAGACTCTTATGGCTACACCTTC.

On this clone: An end of the junction differs from the germline gene, which may be a read error. The chain has TRBV7-7 and TRBJ2-7, with 7 bases lining up with TRBD1. Per germline, CDR1 SSHAT and CDR2 FNYEAQ (reference sequence). The CDR3 runs to 17 residues. CDR3 loop: CASSTTTLRDRTYEQYF. In nucleotides, the CDR3 is TGTGCTAGCAGCACCACCACACTCCGGGACAGAACCTACGAGCAGTACTTC.

The genes are TRBV28 and TRBJ2-7, with 8 bases fitting TRBD2. The CDR3 totals 19 residues. V lost 3 bases, J lost 0 bases, and 16 bases stayed unmatched. Germline V CDR1 and CDR2: MDHEN, SYDVKM. CDR3 in amino acids: CASSFRVYPSGSSSYEQYF. CDR3 coding DNA: TGTGCCAGCAGTTTTCGAGTTTACCCTAGCGGGTCCTCCTCCTACGAGCAGTACTTC.

The chain has TRBV4-1 and TRBJ1-2; D remains ambiguous. The CDR3 runs 15 residues. V lost 0 bases and J lost 1, with 9 bases in between. CDR1 is MGHRA, CDR2 YSYEKL, per germline. This CDR3 is CASSQEGRINYGYTF. The CDR3 coding sequence is TGCGCCAGCAGCCAAGAGGGCAGGATTAACTATGGCTACACCTTC.

Comments on this clone: Other DNA sequences in the same sample also yield this CDR3. CDR3 DNA: TGTGCCAGCTCACCAGACAGGGAGGAGACCCAGTACTTC. Protein: CASSPDREETQYF. The V and J genes are TRBV18 and TRBJ2-5; 7 bases are shared with TRBD1. V shed 2 bases and J 5 bases; nucleotides not matched to a gene: 2. This CDR3 has 13 residues. In germline, CDR1 is KGHSH, CDR2 LQKENI.

The chain has TRBV5-1 and TRBJ2-2, with 7 positions matching TRBD2. The CDR3 contains 18 residues. J was trimmed by 8 bases and V by 1 base; bases with no gene match: 17. The germline V gene encodes CDR1 SGHRS and CDR2 YFSETQ. The CDR3 loop reads CASSLRSSASGPGGELFF. DNA for the CDR3: TGCGCCAGCAGCTTGAGGTCTTCGGCTAGCGGCCCGGGGGGGGAGCTGTTTTTT.

The chain couples TRBV6-1 to TRBJ2-7; D is undetermined. Germline V gene lookup returns CDR1 MNHNS and CDR2 SASEGT. CDR3 length: 15 residues. The V end was cut by 5 bases, the J end by 6 bases, with 20 bases between. The CDR3, as DNA: TGTGCCAGCAGTATAACCCCTGCCGGGTTCAGCGAGCAGTACTTC. Residues: CASSITPAGFSEQYF.

This clone turned up a few times. The rearrangement links TRBV5-6 to TRBJ2-7; 13 bases line up with TRBD2. CDR1 is SGHDT and CDR2 is YYEEEE in the germline V gene. The length of the CDR3 is 16 residues. The V gene end was trimmed by 0 bases and the J gene end by 7 bases; junction bases not matched to a gene: 7. The DNA for the CDR3 is TGTGCCAGCAGCTTGGATGGGGTGGGACTAGCGGGGGAGCAGTACTTC. This translates into CASSLDGVGLAGEQYF.

The chain carries TRBV6-6 and TRBJ2-5, with D possibly TRBD2 on 5 matching bases. The end of the DNA is better explained by TRBJ2-7, so the J call may be wrong. The CDR3 totals 14 residues. The V gene's germline CDR1 is MNHNY and CDR2 SVGAGI (reference sequence). The CDR3 DNA sequence: TGTGCCAGCAGTTACGAACGAGGGAACTACGAGCAGTACTTC. Protein product: CASSYERGNYEQYF.

The chain couples TRBV15 to TRBJ2-1; D is possibly TRBD2 (5 bases). The CDR3 sequence is 15 residues long. V was cut by 0 bases and J by 5 bases, with 11 bases left in between. Germline V CDR1 and CDR2: LNHNV, YYDKDF (reference sequence). The CDR3 sequence: CATSRDKLVDNEQFF. The CDR3 DNA sequence: TGTGCCACCAGCAGAGATAAACTAGTCGACAATGAGCAGTTCTTC.

V is TRBV5-1 and J is TRBJ1-1; TRBD1 might be the D (5 bases). The CDR3 sequence is 14 residues long. Trimming took off 7 bases at V and 5 bases at J, with 18 bases between the two ends. Per the germline V gene, CDR1 is SGHRS and CDR2 is YFSETQ. CDR3 in amino acids: CASRGGEGRTEAFF. The CDR3 DNA follows: TGCGCCAGCCGGGGGGGGGAAGGGAGAACTGAAGCTTTCTTT.

This clone came up once. The chain combines TRBV5-1 with TRBJ1-4, with D possibly being TRBD1 (5 bases). This CDR3 has 14 residues. CDR1 and CDR2 (germline): SGHRS, YFSETQ. Trimming removed 3 bases at V and 6 bases at J, with 12 bases between. The CDR3 is CASSSGGGDEKLFF. The CDR3 nucleotides read TGCGCCAGCAGCTCGGGGGGGGGAGATGAAAAACTGTTTTTT.

V usage is TRBV5-1 and J usage is TRBJ2-5; the match to TRBD1 covers 10 bases. V lost 6 bases and J lost 3; bases outside the gene matches: 5. Germline V gene sequence: CDR1 SGHRS, CDR2 YFSETQ. CDR3 length: 14 residues. CDR3 loop: CASNSGTGEETQYF. The CDR3, as DNA: TGCGCCAGCAACTCCGGGACAGGGGAAGAGACCCAGTACTTC.

CDR3 loop: CASMPGGREETQYF. CDR3 in DNA: TGTGCCAGCATGCCCGGGGGGAGGGAAGAGACCCAGTACTTC. The rearrangement joins TRBV2 to TRBJ2-5; 7 bases are a match to TRBD2. The CDR3 is 14 residues long. CDR1 is SNHLY and CDR2 is FYNNEI in the germline V gene. After removal of 7 bases from V and 3 bases from J, the junction contained 8 bases not matched to a gene.

This clone was counted a few times. V usage is TRBV29-1 and J usage is TRBJ1-1, with TRBD1 matching over 8 bases. There are 13 residues in the CDR3. Germline V gene lookup returns CDR1 SQVTM and CDR2 ANQGSEA. J lost 5 bases, V lost 3 bases, and 5 bases had no gene match. The CDR3 DNA reads as TGCAGCGTTGATGAACAGGGGGGGACTGAAGCTTTCTTT. It codes for CSVDEQGGTEAFF.

The CDR3 DNA follows: TGCAGCGTTCGCGGGAGGGCCAGAGACGAGCAGTACTTC. Translating gives CSVRGRARDEQYF. The chain joins TRBV29-1 to TRBJ2-5, with 9 nucleotides matching TRBD2. The tail of the sequence fits TRBJ2-7 better, so the J call may be wrong. Germline V gene sequence: CDR1 SQVTM, CDR2 ANQGSEA. The CDR3 loop spans 13 amino acids.

J is TRBJ1-4 and V is TRBV6-6; D is unclear. V shed 7 bases and J shed 7 bases, with 13 bases lying between them. Germline loops: CDR1 MNHNY, CDR2 SVGAGI (reference sequence). This CDR3 region has 13 residues. The DNA of the CDR3 is TGTGCCAGCACCCTCCCGCCGGGTGAAAAACTGTTTTTT. The encoded protein is CASTLPPGEKLFF.